These 27 T cell receptor beta chains share one sample of origin, sequenced in a study of T cell changes during pregnancy in multiple sclerosis. Sequenced by immunoSEQ multiplex PCR; TCRdb stores in-frame clones only, minus some. The table has approximately 100,000 clones, about 90% seen once. The source material was peripheral blood, sampled after pregnancy. The receptors here all came from a female donor with multiple sclerosis, enrolled in a pregnancy study.

CDR3 sequence: CAISESRHHNEKLFF. CDR3 nucleotides: TGTGCCATCAGTGAGTCGCGACACCATAATGAAAAACTGTTTTTT. The chain employs TRBV10-3 and TRBJ1-4; no definite D call. The germline CDR1 and CDR2 sequences are ENHRY and SYGVKD. The CDR3 has 15 amino acids. V was cut by 0 bases and J by 4 bases, with 9 bases left in between.

This clone was seen a few times. The gene calls are TRBV7-9 and TRBJ1-1, with D unresolved. The CDR3 has 14 amino acids. V lost 1 base, J lost 5 bases, and 11 bases lay in between. Germline V CDR1 and CDR2: SEHNR, FQNEAQ (reference sequence). The CDR3 bases are TGTGCCAGCAGCTTAGACTCCGGTTCGACTGAAGCTTTCTTT. This gives the protein CASSLDSGSTEAFF.

The chain employs TRBV19 and TRBJ1-1; the match to TRBD1 covers 7 bases. Germline lookup yields CDR1 LNHDA and CDR2 SQIVND (reference sequence). The CDR3 extends over 18 amino acids. V trimming: 3 bases; J trimming: 5 bases; junction bases outside the gene matches: 18. The CDR3 DNA reads TGTGCCAGTAGTATTCGGAGGTCCGACACAGGGACAGTTACTGAAGCTTTCTTT. Residues: CASSIRRSDTGTVTEAFF.

The chain couples TRBV29-1 to TRBJ2-3; D possibly corresponds to TRBD1 (6 bases). Germline CDR1 reads SQVTM; CDR2 reads ANQGSEA. V lost 4 bases to trimming and J lost 2 bases, with 16 bases between them. The CDR3 has 15 amino acids. CDR3 coding DNA: TGCAGCGTTGTTTTTTACGACAGGAACACAGATACGCAGTATTTT. It encodes CSVVFYDRNTDTQYF.

This clone was counted once. V is TRBV11-2 and J is TRBJ1-1; D perhaps matches TRBD1 (6 bases). The V and J ends lost 5 bases and 8 bases respectively, with 9 bases between them. The V gene's germline CDR1 is SGHAT and CDR2 FQNNGV. This CDR3 spans 11 amino acids. CDR3 nucleotides: TGTGCCAGCAGCCCCAGGGGAGAAGCTTTCTTT. It encodes CASSPRGEAFF.

The rearrangement links TRBV28 to TRBJ2-1; no reliable D call. Germline V gene data show CDR1 as MDHEN and CDR2 as SYDVKM. This CDR3 is 11 amino acids long. The V end was cut by 1 base, the J end by 9 bases, with 4 bases between. CDR3 bases: TGTGCCAGCAGTTTATTACTTGAGCAGTTCTTC. Protein: CASSLLLEQFF.

The J gene is TRBJ1-3, the V gene TRBV5-1; 7 positions agree with TRBD1. Unmatched junction bases numbered 5, after V lost 1 base and J lost 4 bases. CDR1 and CDR2 from the germline V gene are SGHRS and YFSETQ. The CDR3 is made up of 15 amino acids. The DNA of the CDR3 is TGCGCCAGCAGCTTGACAGGGGTCGGGGGAAACACCATATATTTT. This codes for CASSLTGVGGNTIYF.

The rearrangement joins TRBV10-3 to TRBJ1-3, with a possible D match to TRBD1 (5 bases). From germline, CDR1 is ENHRY and CDR2 SYGVKD. Trimming stripped 0 bases from V and 4 bases from J, with 13 bases between. The CDR3 runs 16 residues. The CDR3 loop is CAISESGQGEGNTIYF. CDR3 bases: TGTGCCATCAGTGAGTCAGGGCAGGGTGAAGGAAACACCATATATTTT.

The chain couples TRBV29-1 to TRBJ2-1, with 7 bases fitting TRBD2. Per germline, CDR1 SQVTM and CDR2 ANQGSEA. The CDR3 sequence is 15 residues long. J was trimmed by 9 bases and V by 5 bases; bases with no gene match: 16. Here the CDR3 DNA reads TGCAGCGTTAAGGGTGAGGCGGGAGATTGGTTTGAGCAGTTCTTC. This translates into CSVKGEAGDWFEQFF.

This rearrangement joins TRBV30 to TRBJ1-4, with TRBD1 matching over 7 bases. V lost 6 bases to trimming and J lost 7 bases; unmatched junction nucleotides: 8. The germline V gene encodes CDR1 GTSNPN and CDR2 SVGIG (reference sequence). The CDR3 has 13 residues. The CDR3, as DNA: TGTGCCTGTTATTGGACAGGCCGTGAAAAACTGTTTTTT. This codes for CACYWTGREKLFF.

As DNA, the CDR3 is TGTGCCAGCAGTTTAGGAGGCGGGGTTGAGCAGTTCTTC. This gives the protein CASSLGGGVEQFF. The J gene is TRBJ2-1, the V gene TRBV27; possibly TRBD2 for D (6 bases). Germline CDR1 is MNHEY and CDR2 is SMNVEV (reference sequence). This CDR3 has 13 amino acids. The germline V and J ends were trimmed by 2 bases and 9 bases, with 11 bases remaining between them.

The chain uses TRBV7-9 and TRBJ1-1; maybe TRBD1 (5 bases). Germline CDR1 is SEHNR and CDR2 is FQNEAQ (reference sequence). The CDR3 contains 15 residues. The germline V and J ends were trimmed by 4 bases and 11 bases, with 23 bases remaining between them. DNA for the CDR3: TGTGCCAGCAGCTCGAGAGAAGGGGCGGGAGGGTATGCTTTCTTT. Its translation is CASSSREGAGGYAFF.

J is TRBJ2-7 and V is TRBV9; TRBD2 agrees at 10 bases. The length of the CDR3 is 18 residues. V lost 2 bases and J lost 4; bases outside the gene matches: 15. Germline V gene data show CDR1 as SGDLS and CDR2 as YYNGEE. CDR3 region: CASSVSDLAGASGYEQYF. CDR3 nucleotide sequence: TGTGCCAGCAGCGTCAGCGACCTAGCGGGGGCCTCGGGGTACGAGCAGTACTTC.

The chain couples TRBV5-8 to TRBJ2-5; a weak D match, TRBD1 (6 bases). The CDR3 spans 16 residues. The germline V gene has CDR1 SGHTS and CDR2 YDEGEE. The V gene lost 2 bases and the J gene lost 5 bases, with 19 bases spanning the gap. In DNA, the CDR3 is TGTGCCAGCAGCTTACTCGTTTCCAGGGGTGCGGAGACCCAGTACTTC. It specifies CASSLLVSRGAETQYF.

The V and J genes are TRBV6-5 and TRBJ1-1, with 7 bases matching TRBD1. The J segment lost 0 bases and the V segment lost 5 bases, leaving 3 bases of the junction unmatched. Germline V gives CDR1 MNHEY, CDR2 SVGAGI. This CDR3 has 14 amino acids. The CDR3 DNA reads TGTGCCAGCAGTGAACAGGGGATGAACACTGAAGCTTTCTTT. Its protein is CASSEQGMNTEAFF.

Only one count was recorded for this clone. V and J are TRBV27 and TRBJ1-5; D is possibly TRBD1 (5 bases). This CDR3 has 13 amino acids. Germline CDR1 MNHEY, CDR2 SMNVEV (reference sequence). V was clipped by 2 bases and J by 5 bases, with 7 bases between them. The CDR3 region is CASSLQGDQPQHF. The CDR3 nucleotides read TGTGCCAGCAGTTTACAAGGGGATCAGCCCCAGCATTTT.

The J gene is TRBJ1-3, the V gene TRBV25-1; D is unresolved. V was shortened by 6 bases and J by 4 bases, with 25 bases between the two germline ends. CDR3 size: 18 residues. Germline loops: CDR1 MGHDK, CDR2 SYGVNS. The CDR3 sequence is CASSENPIAAEMGNTIYF. CDR3 nucleotide sequence: TGTGCCAGCAGCGAAAACCCGATCGCGGCTGAAATGGGAAACACCATATATTTT.

V usage is TRBV18 and J usage is TRBJ2-7, with 14 bases identical to TRBD2. CDR3 length: 16 amino acids. The V and J ends lost 5 bases and 2 bases, in that order; junction bases with no gene match: 5. The V gene's germline CDR1 is KGHSH and CDR2 LQKENI. The CDR3 coding sequence is TGTGCCAGCTCAGCCAAGACTAGCGGGGGGGCCTACGAGCAGTACTTC. Translation: CASSAKTSGGAYEQYF.

This clone came up a few times. The DNA of the CDR3 is TGTGCCAGCAGTGTGGAGGGGAACACTGAAGCTTTCTTT. Its translation is CASSVEGNTEAFF. The chain couples TRBV25-1 to TRBJ1-1; D unclear. Germline CDR1 and CDR2: MGHDK and SYGVNS. V was cut by 4 bases and J by 1 base, with 7 bases left in between. The CDR3 length is 13 residues.

The gene calls are TRBV5-6 and TRBJ1-6; 7 bases fit TRBD1. The CDR3 is made up of 16 amino acids. CDR1 is SGHDT, CDR2 YYEEEE, per germline. Trimming removed 4 bases from V and 9 bases from J; junction bases left unmatched: 13. The CDR3 bases are TGTGCCAGCAGCATCGGCCACAGGGGTCTTGGTTCACCCCTCCACTTT. It specifies CASSIGHRGLGSPLHF.

V is TRBV5-4 and J is TRBJ2-5; 8 positions agree with TRBD2. Germline loops: CDR1 SGHNT, CDR2 YYREEE (reference sequence). Losses at the gene ends were 5 bases for V and 5 bases for J; bases not matched to a gene: 8. The CDR3 contains 14 residues. The CDR3 region has the DNA TGTGCCAGCAGGCCGAGAGCGGGGGAGGAGACCCAGTACTTC. Its protein product is CASRPRAGEETQYF.

The chain combines TRBV29-1 with TRBJ2-1; 11 bases are shared with TRBD1. V was clipped by 3 bases and J by 8 bases; unmatched bases: 15. CDR3 size: 17 residues. Germline V CDR1 and CDR2: SQVTM, ANQGSEA. The CDR3 nucleotides are TGCAGCGTTGACTATAAAACGGGGACAGGGGGTGTCGATGAGCAGTTCTTC. Protein: CSVDYKTGTGGVDEQFF.

The chain is built from TRBV29-1 and TRBJ2-3; 8 nucleotides match TRBD2. Trimming removed 4 bases from V and 5 bases from J; junction bases left unmatched: 5. Germline V gene data show CDR1 as SQVTM and CDR2 as ANQGSEA. CDR3 length equals 13 residues. The CDR3 region has the DNA TGCAGCGTTGCTCGAAGCGGGGGAGATACGCAGTATTTT. Translation: CSVARSGGDTQYF.

The gene calls are TRBV4-2 and TRBJ1-6, with 7 positions matching TRBD1. The germline V gene has CDR1 LGHNA and CDR2 YNFKEQ. V lost 0 bases and J lost 7; bases outside the gene matches: 6. The CDR3 consists of 16 residues. The CDR3 region has the DNA TGTGCCAGCAGCCAAGAACCCGACAGGGTAAATTCACCCCTCCACTTT. Translated, it gives CASSQEPDRVNSPLHF.

This clone has a single count. The chain carries TRBV29-1 and TRBJ2-1, with D possibly TRBD1 on 5 matching bases. V lost 5 bases, J lost 10 bases, and 18 bases lay in between. This CDR3 is built from 13 residues. Germline-derived CDR1 and CDR2 are SQVTM and ANQGSEA. This chain's CDR3 is CSVTDQGVGEQFF. The DNA of the CDR3 is TGCAGCGTTACCGACCAAGGGGTAGGGGAGCAGTTCTTC.

This chain joins TRBV2 and TRBJ1-1; D uncertain. The CDR3 covers 13 residues. Germline V lookup: CDR1 SNHLY, CDR2 FYNNEI. The ends were cut back, 3 bases at V and 1 base at J, with 6 bases in the middle. The CDR3 DNA follows: TGTGCCAGCAGTGAGACACCGAACACTGAAGCTTTCTTT. Translation: CASSETPNTEAFF.

V is TRBV9 and J is TRBJ2-6; unclear D gene. Germline V gene data show CDR1 as SGDLS and CDR2 as YYNGEE. V was shortened by 3 bases and J by 2 bases, with 15 bases between the two germline ends. The length of the CDR3 is 17 residues. CDR3 residues: CASSAPFGGAGANVLTF. CDR3 nucleotides: TGTGCCAGCAGCGCCCCCTTTGGTGGAGCTGGGGCCAACGTCCTGACTTTC. The full variable domain, with the rest looked up from reference TRBV9 and TRBJ2-6, is DSGVTQTPKHLITATGQRVTLRCSPRSGDLSVYWYQQSLDQGLQFLIQYYNGEERAKGNILERFSAQQFPDLHSELNLSSLELGDSALYFCASSAPFGGAGANVLTFGAGSRLTVL.